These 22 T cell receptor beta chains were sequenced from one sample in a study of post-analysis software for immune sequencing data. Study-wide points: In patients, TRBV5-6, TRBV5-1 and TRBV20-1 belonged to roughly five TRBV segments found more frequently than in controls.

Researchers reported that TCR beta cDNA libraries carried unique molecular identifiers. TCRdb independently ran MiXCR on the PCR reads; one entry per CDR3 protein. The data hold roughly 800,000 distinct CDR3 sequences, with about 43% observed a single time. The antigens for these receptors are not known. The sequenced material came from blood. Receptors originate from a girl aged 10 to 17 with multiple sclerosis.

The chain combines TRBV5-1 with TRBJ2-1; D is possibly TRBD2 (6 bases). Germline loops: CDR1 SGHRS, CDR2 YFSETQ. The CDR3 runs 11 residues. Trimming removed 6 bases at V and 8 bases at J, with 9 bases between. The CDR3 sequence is CASTGDHEQFF. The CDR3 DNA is TGCGCCAGCACGGGGGACCATGAGCAGTTCTTC.

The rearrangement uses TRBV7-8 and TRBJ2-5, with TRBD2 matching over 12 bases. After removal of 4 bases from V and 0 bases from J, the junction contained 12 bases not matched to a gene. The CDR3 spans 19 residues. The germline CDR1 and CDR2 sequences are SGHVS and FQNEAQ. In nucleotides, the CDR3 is TGTGCCAGCAGCTCGAAGGTCCCTAGCGGGAGGGAGGACCAAGAGACCCAGTACTTC. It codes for CASSSKVPSGREDQETQYF.

CDR3 in DNA: TGCGCCAGCAGCCCTGGGGACCGCCCCAGTGAGCAGTTCTTC. It is translated as CASSPGDRPSEQFF. The rearrangement links TRBV5-1 to TRBJ2-1, with D perhaps given as TRBD1 or TRBD2 (5 bases each). The CDR3 loop spans 14 amino acids. Germline V gives CDR1 SGHRS, CDR2 YFSETQ. Trimming removed 4 bases from V and 9 bases from J, with 17 bases in between.

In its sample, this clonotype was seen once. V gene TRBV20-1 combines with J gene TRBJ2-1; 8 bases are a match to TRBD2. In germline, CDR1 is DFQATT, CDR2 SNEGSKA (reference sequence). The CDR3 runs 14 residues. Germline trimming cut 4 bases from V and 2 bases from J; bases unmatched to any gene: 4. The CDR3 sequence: CSATPGLAYNEQFF. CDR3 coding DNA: TGCAGTGCTACACCGGGACTAGCCTACAATGAGCAGTTCTTC.

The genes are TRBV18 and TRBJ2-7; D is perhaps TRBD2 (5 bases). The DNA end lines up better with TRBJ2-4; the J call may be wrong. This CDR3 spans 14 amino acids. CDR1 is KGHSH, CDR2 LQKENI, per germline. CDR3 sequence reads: CASSPSGDGDIQYF. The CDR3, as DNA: TGTGCCAGCTCACCTTCCGGGGATGGGGACATTCAGTACTTC.

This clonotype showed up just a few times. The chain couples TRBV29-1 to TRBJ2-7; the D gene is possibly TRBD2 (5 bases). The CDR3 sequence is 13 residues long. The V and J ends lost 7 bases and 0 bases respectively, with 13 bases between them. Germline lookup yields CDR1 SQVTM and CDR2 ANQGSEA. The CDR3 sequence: CSAAGQYSYEQYF. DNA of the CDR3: TGCAGCGCTGCGGGCCAGTACTCCTACGAGCAGTACTTC.

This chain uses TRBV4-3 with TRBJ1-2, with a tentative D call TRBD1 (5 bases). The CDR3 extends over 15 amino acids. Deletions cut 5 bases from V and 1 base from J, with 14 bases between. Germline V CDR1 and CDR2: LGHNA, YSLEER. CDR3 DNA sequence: TGCGCCAGCAGCTACGGGACTCTGGATAACTATGGCTACACCTTC. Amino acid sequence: CASSYGTLDNYGYTF.

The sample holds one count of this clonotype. The CDR3 nucleotides read TGCAGTGCTGGGACAATCAACACCGGGGAGCTGTTTTTT. Its translation: CSAGTINTGELFF. The chain employs TRBV20-1 and TRBJ2-2; tentatively, D is TRBD1 (6 bases). The V end lost 5 bases, the J end lost 2 bases, and 9 bases lay between the germline ends. CDR3 length: 13 residues. Germline-derived CDR1 and CDR2 are DFQATT and SNEGSKA (reference sequence).

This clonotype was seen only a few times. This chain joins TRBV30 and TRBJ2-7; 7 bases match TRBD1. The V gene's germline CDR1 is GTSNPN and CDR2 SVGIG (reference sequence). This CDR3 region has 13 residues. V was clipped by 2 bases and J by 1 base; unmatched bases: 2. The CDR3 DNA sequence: TGTGCCTGGAGTCCGGGACAGTCCTACGAGCAGTACTTC. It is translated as CAWSPGQSYEQYF.

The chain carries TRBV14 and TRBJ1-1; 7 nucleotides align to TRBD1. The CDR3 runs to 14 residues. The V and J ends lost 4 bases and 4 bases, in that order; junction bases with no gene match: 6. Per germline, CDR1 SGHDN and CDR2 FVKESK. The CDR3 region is CASSRNRGPTEAFF. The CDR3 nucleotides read TGTGCCAGCAGCCGGAACAGGGGACCCACTGAAGCTTTCTTT.

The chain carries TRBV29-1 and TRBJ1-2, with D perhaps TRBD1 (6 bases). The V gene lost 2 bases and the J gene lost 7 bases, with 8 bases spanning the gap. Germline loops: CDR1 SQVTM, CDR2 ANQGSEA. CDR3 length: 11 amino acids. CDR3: CSVEQGIGYTF. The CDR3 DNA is TGCAGCGTTGAACAGGGGATTGGCTACACCTTC.

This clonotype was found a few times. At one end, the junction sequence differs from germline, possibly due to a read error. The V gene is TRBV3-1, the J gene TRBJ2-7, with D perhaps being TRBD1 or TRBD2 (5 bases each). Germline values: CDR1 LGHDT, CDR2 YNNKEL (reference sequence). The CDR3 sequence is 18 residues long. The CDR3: CASSQESPRVAPTGTQYF. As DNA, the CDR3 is TGTGCCAGCAGCCAGGAGAGCCCCCGAGTAGCCCCTACGGGGACCCAGTACTTT.

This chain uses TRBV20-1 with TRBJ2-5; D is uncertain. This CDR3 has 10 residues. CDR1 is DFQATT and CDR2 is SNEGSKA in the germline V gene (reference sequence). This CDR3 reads CSVKRETQYF. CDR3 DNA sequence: TGCAGCGTCAAAAGAGAGACCCAGTACTTC.

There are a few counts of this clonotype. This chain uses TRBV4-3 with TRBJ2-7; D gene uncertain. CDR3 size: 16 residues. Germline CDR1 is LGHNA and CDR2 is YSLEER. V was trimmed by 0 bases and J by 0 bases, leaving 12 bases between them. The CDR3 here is CASSQDATVSSYEQYF. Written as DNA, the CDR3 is TGCGCCAGCAGCCAAGATGCGACCGTAAGCTCCTACGAGCAGTACTTC.

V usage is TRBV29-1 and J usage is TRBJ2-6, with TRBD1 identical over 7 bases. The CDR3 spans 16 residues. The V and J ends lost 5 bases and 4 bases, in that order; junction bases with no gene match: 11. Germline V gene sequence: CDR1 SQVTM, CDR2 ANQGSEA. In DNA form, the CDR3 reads TGCAGCGTTTTAGGCGAGGGGGCCACCGGGGCCAACGTCCTGACTTTC. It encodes CSVLGEGATGANVLTF. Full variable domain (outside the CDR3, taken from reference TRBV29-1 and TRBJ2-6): SAVISQKPSRDICQRGTSLTIQCQVDSQVTMMFWYRQQPGQSLTLIATANQGSEATYESGFVIDKFPISRPNLTFSTLTVSNMSPEDSSIYLCSVLGEGATGANVLTFGAGSRLTVL.

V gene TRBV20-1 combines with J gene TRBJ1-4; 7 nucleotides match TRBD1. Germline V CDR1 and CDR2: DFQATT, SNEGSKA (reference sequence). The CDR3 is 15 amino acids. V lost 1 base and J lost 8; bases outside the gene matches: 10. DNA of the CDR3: TGCAGTGCTAGAGCGACGGACAGAGGGGGCGAAAAACTGTTTTTT. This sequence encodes CSARATDRGGEKLFF.

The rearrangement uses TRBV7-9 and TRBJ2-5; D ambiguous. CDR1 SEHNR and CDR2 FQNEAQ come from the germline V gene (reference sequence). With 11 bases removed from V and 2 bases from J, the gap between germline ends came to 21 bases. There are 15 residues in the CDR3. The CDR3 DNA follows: TGTGCCTCTCTCCGGGCTACTACGCCTCAAGAGACCCAGTACTTC. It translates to CASLRATTPQETQYF.

The CDR3 here is CASTETLAGGRNEQYF. The CDR3 bases are TGTGCCAGCACCGAGACTTTAGCGGGAGGTCGCAATGAGCAGTACTTC. The gene calls are TRBV2 and TRBJ2-1, with TRBD2 matching 10 bases. The DNA end favors TRBJ2-7, so the J call may be wrong. Germline V gene sequence: CDR1 SNHLY, CDR2 FYNNEI. This CDR3 contains 16 residues.

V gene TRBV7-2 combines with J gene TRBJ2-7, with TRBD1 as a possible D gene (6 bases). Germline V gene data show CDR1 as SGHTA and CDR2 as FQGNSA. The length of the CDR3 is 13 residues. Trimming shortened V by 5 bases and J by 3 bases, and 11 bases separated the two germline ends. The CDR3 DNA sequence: TGTGCCAGCAGCGCACGGACAGACTACGAGCAGTACTTC. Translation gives CASSARTDYEQYF.

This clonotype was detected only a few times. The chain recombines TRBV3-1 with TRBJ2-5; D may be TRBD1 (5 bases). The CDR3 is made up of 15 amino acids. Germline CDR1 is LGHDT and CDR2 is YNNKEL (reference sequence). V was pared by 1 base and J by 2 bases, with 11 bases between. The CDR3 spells CASSQVERGQETQYF. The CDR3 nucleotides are TGTGCCAGCAGCCAAGTTGAAAGGGGACAAGAGACCCAGTACTTC.

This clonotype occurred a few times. The CDR3 nucleotides read TGTGCCACCAGCGCCCGGGTAGGACTCACAGATACGCAGTATTTT. It encodes CATSARVGLTDTQYF. The rearrangement uses TRBV15 and TRBJ2-3; a weak D match, TRBD2 (5 bases). Germline loops: CDR1 LNHNV, CDR2 YYDKDF (reference sequence). Trimming left V 5 bases short and J 2 bases short, with 14 bases between. The CDR3 spans 15 residues.

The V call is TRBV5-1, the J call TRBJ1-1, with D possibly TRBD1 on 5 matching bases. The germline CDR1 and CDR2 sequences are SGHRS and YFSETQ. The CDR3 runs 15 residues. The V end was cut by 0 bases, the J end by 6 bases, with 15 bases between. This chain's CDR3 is CASSLAQGGMAEAFF. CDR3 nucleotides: TGCGCCAGCAGCTTGGCCCAGGGAGGTATGGCTGAAGCTTTCTTT.